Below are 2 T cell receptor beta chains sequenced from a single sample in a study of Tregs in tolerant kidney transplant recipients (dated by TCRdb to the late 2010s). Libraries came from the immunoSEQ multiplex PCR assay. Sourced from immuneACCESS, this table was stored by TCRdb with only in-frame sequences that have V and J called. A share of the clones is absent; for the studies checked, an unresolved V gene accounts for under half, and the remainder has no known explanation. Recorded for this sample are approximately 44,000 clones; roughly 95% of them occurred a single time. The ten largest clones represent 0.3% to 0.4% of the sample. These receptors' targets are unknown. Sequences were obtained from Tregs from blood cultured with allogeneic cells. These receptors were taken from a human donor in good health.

CDR3 loop: CATSRVADEQFF. CDR3 in DNA: TGTGCCACCAGCAGAGTAGCAGATGAGCAGTTCTTC. V usage is TRBV15 and J usage is TRBJ2-1; D uncertain. In germline, CDR1 is LNHNV, CDR2 YYDKDF (reference sequence). V shed 1 base and J shed 8 bases, with 6 bases lying between them. This CDR3 is 12 amino acids long.

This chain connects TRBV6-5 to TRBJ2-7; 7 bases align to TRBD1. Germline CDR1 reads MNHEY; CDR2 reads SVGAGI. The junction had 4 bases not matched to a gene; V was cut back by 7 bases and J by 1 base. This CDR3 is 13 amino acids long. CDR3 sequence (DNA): TGTGCCAGCAAAAGGGGGCAATCCTACGAGCAGTACTTC. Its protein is CASKRGQSYEQYF.